This TCR beta chain emerged from a study of OX40 agonist ivuxolimab in advanced cancers. With regard to the full study: Ivuxolimab was an agonistic, fully human IgG2 monoclonal antibody directed against OX40 (CD134), a costimulatory receptor. Of the roughly 54 patients in dose escalation, 19 had hepatocellular carcinoma, around 15 had melanoma, 9 had renal cell carcinoma and 9 had head and neck cancer. Three dose-escalation patients achieved partial responses, one with hepatocellular carcinoma and two with cutaneous melanoma. In the dose-escalation cohort, 70% to 90% of patients were male, and the mean age was 60 years with a range of about 20 to 79. The purpose of peripheral TCRbeta sequencing was to test whether ivuxolimab changed TCR sequence diversity and led to clonal T-cell expansion. The paper covers the monotherapy dose-escalation part of the phase I ivuxolimab trial, which included N of about 56 patients. Prior anti-PD-1, anti-PD-L1 or anti-CTLA-4 therapy was permitted, and checkpoint inhibitors had been received by about 37% of dose-escalation patients. Intravenous ivuxolimab was administered to patients every 2 weeks at six dose levels: 0.01, 0.1, 0.3, 1.5, 3 and 10 mg/kg. Points the paper makes about the study in general: Low levels of normalized T-cell clonal expansion were also shown by some nonresponding patients. The antigen specificity of the peripheral T cells that underwent clonal expansion was not determined. At doses of 0.1 to 3.0 mg/kg, clonal expansion of both CD4+ and CD8+ T cells in blood was seen between baseline and week 6. In partial responders in the 0.1-3.0 mg/kg groups, normalized peripheral clonal expansion was found to be among the lowest, especially among CD8+ T cells. After ivuxolimab, more expanded clones were found on average in CD8+ T cells than in CD4+ T cells.

In the germline V gene, CDR1 corresponds to LGHNT and CDR2 to FRNRAP. There are 20 amino acids in the CDR3, from cysteine to phenylalanine inclusive. Only the CDR3 portion is preserved as DNA: 60 bases, with reading frame beginning at the first base. Relative to germline, V is 3 bases shorter and J is 6 bases shorter, with 33 bases between their ends. Genomic DNA was isolated from the sorted cells so that the TCRbeta CDR3 region could be sequenced. TCRbeta CDR3 regions were sequenced using the immunoSEQ Assay. The table was pulled from immuneACCESS by TCRdb, which kept in-frame rearrangements only. Such tables lose some clones; where checked, under half of the loss comes from unresolved V genes, and the rest has no known cause. The sample includes some 54,000 clones, with 80% observed a single time. The ten largest clones add up to approximately 4.4% of the sample. Patients with a history of autoimmune disease or receiving systemic immunosuppression were excluded from the trial. Peripheral blood for TCR sequencing was collected from all dose cohorts at baseline, on cycle 4 day 1, and on cycle 7 day 1. The samples were taken from a phase I, first-in-human, multicenter, open-label dose-escalation trial of ivuxolimab. Adults with locally advanced or metastatic melanoma, renal cell, hepatocellular, or head and neck squamous cell carcinoma were enrolled in the trial. CD4+ and CD8+ T cells were sorted separately from peripheral blood before TCR sequencing.

About this clone: Its binding antigen is unknown. No base quality values were provided; no much bigger clone lies one nucleotide off.

This TCR was sampled from an adult with an advanced solid tumor such as melanoma, head and neck, liver or kidney cancer. The chain is encoded by TRBV12-5 joined to TRBJ2-7; the D call is tentative, TRBD1 or TRBD2, as each matches 5 bases. Here the sequenced sample was CD4+ or CD8+ T cells sorted from blood, taken in a trial of the OX40 agonist ivuxolimab. CDR3 region: CASGLRSRGLFREPPGEQYF. In nucleotide form, the sequence is TGTGCTAGTGGTTTAAGGTCCCGGGGTCTTTTCAGGGAACCTCCGGGCGAGCAGTACTTC.